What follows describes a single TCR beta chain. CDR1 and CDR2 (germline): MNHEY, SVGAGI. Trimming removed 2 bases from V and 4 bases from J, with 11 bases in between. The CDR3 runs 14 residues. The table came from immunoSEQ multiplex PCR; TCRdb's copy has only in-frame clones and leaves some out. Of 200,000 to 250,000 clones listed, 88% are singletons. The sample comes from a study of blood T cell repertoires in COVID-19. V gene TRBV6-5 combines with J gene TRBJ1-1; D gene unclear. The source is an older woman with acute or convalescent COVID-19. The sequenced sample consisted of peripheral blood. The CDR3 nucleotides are TGTGCCAGCAGTTACCGAACGAGGGTCACTGAAGCTTTCTTT. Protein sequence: CASSYRTRVTEAFF.